Reported below is one T cell receptor (beta chain). Antigen specificity is unknown. Relative to the germline gene, one junction end is altered; a read error may explain this. Breast cancer patients provided tissue from their axillary draining lymph nodes. The data derive from a study of breast tumors, draining lymph nodes, adjacent tissues. Germline V gene lookup returns CDR1 LGHDT and CDR2 YNNKEL (reference sequence). The CDR3 extends over 14 amino acids. Whole-study findings and limits: Tumor T cell lymph node origin was a supported hypothesis, not proven. Tumor repertoires ranked between lymph nodes and nontumor tissue in diversity, with V and J gene preferences. Tumor and nontumor repertoires were significantly more similar in luminal-like than in basal-like breast cancer.

From the multiplex PCR reads, TCRdb called clonotypes with MiXCR, one entry per CDR3 protein. The table has 130,000 or so distinct CDR3 sequences, approximately 32% seen once. Sample: axillary lymph node tissue. V gene TRBV3-1 combines with J gene TRBJ1-2; D uncertain. The source is a female donor with breast cancer. Some clones in this sample may be carry-over from other donors' samples. The CDR3 protein is CASSQDAFNYGCTF. The DNA for the CDR3 is TGTGCCAGCAGCCAAGACGCTTTTAACTATGGCTGCACCTTC.